The 10 T cell receptor beta chains in this list originate from one sample, sequenced in a study of T cells in localized non-small cell lung cancer. Generated by immunoSEQ multiplex PCR, the TCRdb table keeps only in-frame clones and is missing some. Counted here are about 5,900 clones, approximately 24% occurring once; the ten biggest clones make up 7.5% to 10%. Sequencing was performed on lung tumor tissue, taken before any cancer treatment. Receptor source: a female donor aged 60 or older with stage I lung adenocarcinoma.

The genes are TRBV28 and TRBJ1-2; no definite D call. CDR3 length: 12 amino acids. The ends were cut back, 9 bases at V and 1 base at J, with 9 bases in the middle. Germline V gene data show CDR1 as MDHEN and CDR2 as SYDVKM. The CDR3 DNA reads TGTGCCAGTTCGACGGTTAACTATGGCTACACCTTC. Protein sequence: CASSTVNYGYTF.

This chain connects TRBV29-1 to TRBJ1-2; the D gene is possibly TRBD1 (6 bases). V gave up 3 bases and J gave up 3 bases, with 14 bases separating them. The CDR3 totals 14 residues. The V gene's germline CDR1 is SQVTM and CDR2 ANQGSEA. The CDR3 DNA sequence: TGCAGCGTTGACGCCACAGGGATCGACTATGGCTACACCTTC. Its protein is CSVDATGIDYGYTF.

This clone has more than one count but fewer than ten. V and J are TRBV19 and TRBJ1-1; D unclear. The CDR3 is 13 amino acids. Trimming removed 5 bases from V and 4 bases from J, with 11 bases in between. CDR1 LNHDA and CDR2 SQIVND come from the germline V gene (reference sequence). The CDR3 DNA reads TGTGCCAGTAGTGCGCCGGGGAGCACTGAAGCTTTCTTT. This codes for CASSAPGSTEAFF.

The chain carries TRBV9 and TRBJ2-5; D might be TRBD2 (6 bases). Germline lookup yields CDR1 SGDLS and CDR2 YYNGEE. With 5 bases removed from V and 4 bases from J, the gap between germline ends came to 18 bases. CDR3 size: 15 residues. The CDR3 loop is CASSETSKRRETQYF. The CDR3 DNA is TGTGCCAGCAGTGAAACTAGCAAGAGAAGAGAGACCCAGTACTTC.

This clone ranks as medium-sized. V and J are TRBV30 and TRBJ2-4; D not resolved. This CDR3 is built from 13 residues. Germline V gene lookup returns CDR1 GTSNPN and CDR2 SVGIG (reference sequence). With 0 bases removed from V and 5 bases from J, the gap between germline ends came to 8 bases. CDR3 nucleotide sequence: TGTGCCTGGAGTGTACGACCGGAAAACATTCAGTACTTC. Protein sequence: CAWSVRPENIQYF.

The rearrangement joins TRBV28 to TRBJ1-2, with 11 bases lining up with TRBD1. Germline V gene sequence: CDR1 MDHEN, CDR2 SYDVKM. With 3 bases clipped from V and 4 bases from J, the junction kept 4 bases outside the gene matches. The CDR3 has 15 amino acids. CDR3 DNA: TGTGCCAGCAGTTTTGGACAGGGGGCGTTCTATGGCTACACCTTC. Translation: CASSFGQGAFYGYTF.

This clone is medium-sized within its sample. V and J are TRBV11-3 and TRBJ1-5, with TRBD1 matching over 7 bases. Germline CDR1 is SGHNT and CDR2 is YENEEA. V gave up 5 bases and J gave up 2 bases; unmatched junction bases: 6. CDR3 length: 15 amino acids. The CDR3 protein is CASSRQGWGNQPQHF. The CDR3 DNA follows: TGTGCCAGCAGCCGACAGGGATGGGGCAATCAGCCCCAGCATTTT.

This clone was counted a few times. This chain connects TRBV11-3 to TRBJ1-2; TRBD1 matches at 9 bases. CDR1 and CDR2 from the germline V gene are SGHNT and YENEEA. V was pared by 4 bases and J by 5 bases, with 8 bases of the junction left unmatched. The CDR3 loop spans 15 amino acids. The CDR3: CASSSWDREEYGYTF. The CDR3 DNA reads TGTGCCAGCAGCTCCTGGGACAGGGAAGAATATGGCTACACCTTC. The full variable domain, rest sourced from reference TRBV11-3 and TRBJ1-2, is EAGVVQSPRYKIIEKKQPVAFWCNPISGHNTLYWYLQNLGQGPELLIRYENEEAVDDSQLPKDRFSAERLKGVDSTLKIQPAELGDSAVYLCASSSWDREEYGYTFGSGTRLTVV.

This clone was counted once. The CDR3, as DNA: TGCGCCAGCAGCTCGGAGCGGTACACAGATACGCAGTATTTT. This encodes CASSSERYTDTQYF. The V gene is TRBV5-1, the J gene TRBJ2-3, with D tentatively TRBD2 (5 bases). The CDR3 has 14 amino acids. From germline, CDR1 is SGHRS and CDR2 YFSETQ. V lost 3 bases and J 2 bases, leaving 10 bases between the germline ends.

The chain has TRBV19 and TRBJ2-1, with 10 bases matching TRBD1. Germline trimming cut 8 bases from V and 7 bases from J; bases unmatched to any gene: 5. Per the germline V gene, CDR1 is LNHDA and CDR2 is SQIVND (reference sequence). CDR3 length equals 13 residues. CDR3 sequence reads: CASGRQGANEQFF. The CDR3 nucleotides read TGTGCCAGTGGGCGACAGGGGGCGAATGAGCAGTTCTTC.